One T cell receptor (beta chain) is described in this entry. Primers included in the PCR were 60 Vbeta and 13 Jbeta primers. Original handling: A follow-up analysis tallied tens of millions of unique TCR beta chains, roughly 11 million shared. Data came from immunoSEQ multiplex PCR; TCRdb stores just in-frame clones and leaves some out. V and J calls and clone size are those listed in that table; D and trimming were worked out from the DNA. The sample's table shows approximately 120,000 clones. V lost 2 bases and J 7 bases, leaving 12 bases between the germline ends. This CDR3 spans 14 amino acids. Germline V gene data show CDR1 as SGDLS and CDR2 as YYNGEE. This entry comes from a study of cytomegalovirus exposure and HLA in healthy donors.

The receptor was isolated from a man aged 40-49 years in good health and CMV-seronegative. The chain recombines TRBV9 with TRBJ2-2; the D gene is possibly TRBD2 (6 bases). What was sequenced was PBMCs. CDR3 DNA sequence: TGTGCCAGCAGCGTCGTTGCGGGGATCGGGGAGCTGTTTTTT. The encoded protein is CASSVVAGIGELFF.